What follows are 22 T cell receptor beta chains derived from one specimen sequenced in a study of cytomegalovirus exposure and HLA in healthy donors. With 60 Vbeta and 13 Jbeta primers, the PCR was carried out. Generated by immunoSEQ multiplex PCR, the TCRdb table keeps only in-frame clones and is missing some. The sample has about 240,000 clones; around 80% are singletons. The material sequenced was PBMCs. These receptors all come from a woman aged 60-70 years in good health and CMV-seropositive.

This sequence joins TRBV4-1 and TRBJ2-5; 12 positions agree with TRBD1. J was trimmed by 2 bases and V by 5 bases; bases with no gene match: 12. This CDR3 spans 18 amino acids. Germline V gene data show CDR1 as MGHRA and CDR2 as YSYEKL. The CDR3 spells CASSKPGQGALIQETQYF. As DNA, the CDR3 is TGCGCCAGCAGCAAACCGGGACAGGGGGCACTTATACAAGAGACCCAGTACTTC.

In this sample, this clone turned up a few times. The chain joins TRBV6-1 to TRBJ1-1; the D gene is possibly TRBD1 (6 bases). This CDR3 has 15 amino acids. CDR1 and CDR2 (germline): MNHNS, SASEGT. V was clipped by 4 bases and J by 1 base, with 13 bases between them. Written as DNA, the CDR3 is TGTGCCAGCAGTGGTAACAGGGTTAGGAACACTGAAGCTTTCTTT. It translates to CASSGNRVRNTEAFF.

This clone has a single count. The V gene is TRBV6-5, the J gene TRBJ1-2; 8 bases align to TRBD1. The CDR3 sequence is 15 residues long. Germline trimming cut 6 bases from V and 4 bases from J; bases unmatched to any gene: 10. Germline lookup yields CDR1 MNHEY and CDR2 SVGAGI. The CDR3 nucleotides read TGTGCCAGCAGGGAACAGGGGGGATCGAGCTATGGCTACACCTTC. It translates to CASREQGGSSYGYTF.

The chain couples TRBV23-1 to TRBJ1-2; unclear D gene. TRBV23-1 has ORF status, its function being uncertain. The CDR3 totals 15 residues. V was clipped by 8 bases and J by 2 bases, with 18 bases between them. DNA for the CDR3: TGCGCCAGCCACCGGTTGAATGTCTTAAACTATGGCTACACCTTC. It translates to CASHRLNVLNYGYTF.

The genes are TRBV4-1 and TRBJ1-2, with D uncertain. From germline, CDR1 is MGHRA and CDR2 YSYEKL. V was pared by 0 bases and J by 8 bases, with 13 bases between. This CDR3 region has 14 residues. In DNA, the CDR3 is TGCGCCAGCAGCCAAGACCCTGGCGGGAAAGGCTACACCTTC. Translating it yields CASSQDPGGKGYTF.

The chain carries TRBV5-4 and TRBJ2-7, with 9 bases lining up with TRBD2. With 4 bases clipped from V and 5 bases from J, the junction kept 7 bases outside the gene matches. The germline V gene has CDR1 SGHNT and CDR2 YYREEE (reference sequence). The CDR3 runs to 14 residues. The CDR3 DNA reads as TGTGCCAGCAGCCTTCAGACTAGCGGCCACGAGCAGTACTTC. Translation: CASSLQTSGHEQYF.

This sequence joins TRBV2 and TRBJ1-2; perhaps TRBD1 as D (5 bases). The V and J ends lost 6 bases and 3 bases respectively, with 11 bases between them. The CDR3 runs 13 residues. Germline CDR1 is SNHLY and CDR2 is FYNNEI. CDR3 loop: CASRPQGHYGYTF. The CDR3 DNA follows: TGTGCCAGCAGACCCCAGGGTCACTATGGCTACACCTTC.

V is TRBV5-1 and J is TRBJ1-2, with 7 bases fitting TRBD1. Unmatched junction bases numbered 10, after V lost 3 bases and J lost 2 bases. The length of the CDR3 is 16 residues. Germline assignment: CDR1 SGHRS and CDR2 YFSETQ. As DNA, the CDR3 is TGCGCCAGCAGCTCGGGGGGGGACAGACCCAACTATGGCTACACCTTC. Translated: CASSSGGDRPNYGYTF.

The chain uses TRBV27 and TRBJ1-1; 9 bases align to TRBD1. The CDR3 runs to 16 residues. Trimming removed 7 bases from V and 1 base from J; junction bases left unmatched: 10. The germline V gene has CDR1 MNHEY and CDR2 SMNVEV (reference sequence). CDR3 nucleotides: TGTGCCAGCAAAAAACAGGGGGCGCCGGGGAACACTGAAGCTTTCTTT. Its protein product is CASKKQGAPGNTEAFF.

In DNA, the CDR3 is TGCGCCAGCAGCCAAGTGCGGGATCGTTCTGGTGAGCAGTTCTTC. This codes for CASSQVRDRSGEQFF. This chain uses TRBV4-1 with TRBJ2-1, with D possibly being TRBD2 (6 bases). Trimming took 1 base from V and 9 from J, leaving 16 bases between them. Germline CDR1 and CDR2: MGHRA and YSYEKL. This CDR3 has 15 residues.

The chain joins TRBV7-9 to TRBJ2-1; the D is unclear. The length of the CDR3 is 15 residues. Looked up from germline, CDR1 is SEHNR and CDR2 is FQNEAQ (reference sequence). Trimming cost V 4 bases and J 0 bases, with 10 bases left between them. The CDR3 nucleotides are TGTGCCAGCAGCTCCATCTTTAGCTCCTACAATGAGCAGTTCTTC. Its protein product is CASSSIFSSYNEQFF.

The chain recombines TRBV7-2 with TRBJ1-4; 7 bases align to TRBD1. Trimming cost V 3 bases and J 8 bases; bases outside gene matches: 6. This CDR3 contains 14 residues. From germline, CDR1 is SGHTA and CDR2 FQGNSA. As DNA, the CDR3 is TGTGCCAGCAGCTTGGGACAGTGGGCCGAAAAACTGTTTTTT. It yields the protein CASSLGQWAEKLFF.

The V gene is TRBV5-6, the J gene TRBJ1-2; D possibly corresponds to TRBD1 (6 bases). V lost 1 base and J lost 8, with 6 bases in between. The CDR3 length is 11 residues. Per the germline V gene, CDR1 is SGHDT and CDR2 is YYEEEE. Here the CDR3 reads CASSLTGGYTF. The CDR3 DNA reads as TGTGCCAGCAGCTTGACAGGGGGCTACACCTTC.

The chain uses TRBV9 and TRBJ1-2; 8 bases match TRBD1. V was pared by 3 bases and J by 4 bases, with 2 bases of the junction left unmatched. Germline V gives CDR1 SGDLS, CDR2 YYNGEE. There are 13 residues in the CDR3. CDR3 loop: CASSGTGFYGYTF. For the CDR3, the DNA is TGTGCCAGCAGCGGGACAGGGTTCTATGGCTACACCTTC.

This chain links TRBV2 with TRBJ1-2, with D tentatively TRBD1 (6 bases). In germline, CDR1 is SNHLY, CDR2 FYNNEI. V shed 6 bases and J shed 4 bases, with 21 bases lying between them. The CDR3 spans 16 residues. CDR3 in amino acids: CASSPNLRTVTYGYTF. The CDR3 nucleotides read TGTGCCAGCAGCCCAAATCTCAGGACAGTAACCTATGGCTACACCTTC. The variable domain in full, with the rest retrieved from reference TRBV2 and TRBJ1-2, is EPEVTQTPSHQVTQMGQEVILRCVPISNHLYFYWYRQILGQKVEFLVSFYNNEISEKSEIFDDQFSVERPDGSNFTLKIRSTKLEDSAMYFCASSPNLRTVTYGYTFGSGTRLTVV.

This clone was found a few times. V gene TRBV4-1 combines with J gene TRBJ2-2; 13 positions match TRBD2. The J segment lost 6 bases and the V segment lost 5 bases, leaving 6 bases of the junction unmatched. This CDR3 spans 16 amino acids. Germline V gene lookup returns CDR1 MGHRA and CDR2 YSYEKL. The CDR3 loop is CASSTGLAGRAGELFF. CDR3 coding DNA: TGCGCCAGCAGCACGGGACTAGCGGGAAGGGCCGGGGAGCTGTTTTTT.

This chain uses TRBV6-6 with TRBJ2-1; the match to TRBD2 covers 7 bases. This CDR3 spans 13 amino acids. Germline V gives CDR1 MNHNY, CDR2 SVGAGI (reference sequence). The V segment lost 3 bases and the J segment 7 bases; nucleotides outside the gene matches: 3. CDR3 region: CASSYSGRNEQFF. The CDR3 region has the DNA TGTGCCAGCAGTTATTCCGGGAGGAATGAGCAGTTCTTC.

The V and J genes are TRBV4-1 and TRBJ2-7; 11 nucleotides line up with TRBD1. Per germline, CDR1 MGHRA and CDR2 YSYEKL. The CDR3 has 16 residues. V lost 1 base to trimming and J lost 4 bases; unmatched junction nucleotides: 6. For the CDR3, the DNA is TGCGCCAGCAGCCAAGGGTTCCGGGACAGGGGGTACGAGCAGTACTTC. This translates into CASSQGFRDRGYEQYF.

As concerns this clone: A junction boundary mismatches the germline segment, possibly from a read error. The chain combines TRBV7-9 with TRBJ2-7; no definite D call. In germline, CDR1 is SEHNR, CDR2 FQNEAQ (reference sequence). This CDR3 spans 12 amino acids. The CDR3 is CSSSLIESSEYF. Here the CDR3 DNA reads TGTTCCAGCAGCTTAATAGAGTCGAGCGAGTACTTC. The variable domain in full, completed from reference TRBV7-9 and TRBJ2-7, reads DTGVSQNPRHKITKRGQNVTFRCDPISEHNRLYWYRQTLGQGPEFLTYFQNEAQLEKSRLLSDRFSAERPKGSFSTLEIQRTEQGDSAMYLCSSSLIESSEYFGPGTRLTVT.

The J gene is TRBJ2-1, the V gene TRBV2; 15 bases align to TRBD2. Germline-derived CDR1 and CDR2 are SNHLY and FYNNEI. The J segment lost 16 bases and the V segment lost 5 bases, leaving 3 bases of the junction unmatched. The length of the CDR3 is 12 residues. The CDR3 region has the DNA TGTGCCAGCAGTTTGGGACTAGCGGGAGGCTTCTTC. Its protein product is CASSLGLAGGFF.

The chain has TRBV6-5 and TRBJ1-6; D may be TRBD1 (6 bases). This CDR3 spans 16 amino acids. Trimming left V 0 bases short and J 9 bases short, with 15 bases between. Germline values: CDR1 MNHEY, CDR2 SVGAGI. CDR3: CASSYSGAGLGSPLHF. The CDR3 nucleotides are TGTGCCAGCAGTTACTCGGGGGCAGGATTAGGTTCACCCCTCCACTTT.

The rearrangement joins TRBV5-1 to TRBJ2-3; 7 nucleotides line up with TRBD2. The CDR3 contains 13 residues. The V segment lost 4 bases and the J segment 11 bases; nucleotides outside the gene matches: 10. The germline gives CDR1 SGHRS, CDR2 YFSETQ. The CDR3: CASSAKDWGGQYF. CDR3 bases: TGCGCCAGCAGCGCAAAAGACTGGGGGGGGCAGTATTTT. The full variable domain, completed using reference TRBV5-1 and TRBJ2-3, is KAGVTQTPRYLIKTRGQQVTLSCSPISGHRSVSWYQQTPGQGLQFLFEYFSETQRNKGNFPGRFSGRQFSNSRSEMNVSTLELGDSALYLCASSAKDWGGQYFGPGTRLTVL.